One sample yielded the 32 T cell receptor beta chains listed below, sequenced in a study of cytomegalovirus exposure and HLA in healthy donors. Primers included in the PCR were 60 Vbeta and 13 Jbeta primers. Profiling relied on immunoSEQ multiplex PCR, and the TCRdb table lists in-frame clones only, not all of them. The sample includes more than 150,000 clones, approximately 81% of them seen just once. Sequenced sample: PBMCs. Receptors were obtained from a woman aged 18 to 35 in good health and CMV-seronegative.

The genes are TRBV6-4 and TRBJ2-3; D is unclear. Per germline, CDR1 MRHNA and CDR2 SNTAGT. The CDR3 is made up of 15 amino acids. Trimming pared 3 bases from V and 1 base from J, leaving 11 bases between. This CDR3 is CASSDQGEGTDTQYF. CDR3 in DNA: TGTGCCAGCAGTGATCAAGGAGAGGGCACAGATACGCAGTATTTT.

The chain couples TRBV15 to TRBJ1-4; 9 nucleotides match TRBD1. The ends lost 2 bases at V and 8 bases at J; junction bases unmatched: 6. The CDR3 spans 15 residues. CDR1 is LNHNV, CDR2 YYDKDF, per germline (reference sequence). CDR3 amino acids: CATSRRQGVREKLFF. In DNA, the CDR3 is TGTGCCACCAGCAGACGACAGGGGGTTAGGGAAAAACTGTTTTTT.

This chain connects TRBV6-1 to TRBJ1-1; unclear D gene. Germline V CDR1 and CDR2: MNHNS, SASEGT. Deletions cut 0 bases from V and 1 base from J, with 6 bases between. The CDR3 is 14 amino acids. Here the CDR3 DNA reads TGTGCCAGCAGTGAAGCGGGAGGGAACACTGAAGCTTTCTTT. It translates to CASSEAGGNTEAFF.

CDR3 loop: CASSFGDYLQETQYF. The CDR3 DNA reads TGTGCCAGCAGCTTCGGGGACTACCTCCAAGAGACCCAGTACTTC. The rearrangement links TRBV11-1 to TRBJ2-5, with TRBD2 identical over 7 bases. The CDR3 totals 15 residues. The junction had 5 bases not matched to a gene; V was cut back by 3 bases and J by 1 base. Germline V gene lookup returns CDR1 SGHAT and CDR2 FQDESV (reference sequence).

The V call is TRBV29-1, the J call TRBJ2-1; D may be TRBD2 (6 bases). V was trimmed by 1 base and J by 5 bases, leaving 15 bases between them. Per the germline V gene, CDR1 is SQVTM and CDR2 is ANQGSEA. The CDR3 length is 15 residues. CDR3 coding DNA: TGCAGCGTTGAAGCCCTCGGGAGTAACCACAATGAGCAGTTCTTC. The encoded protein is CSVEALGSNHNEQFF.

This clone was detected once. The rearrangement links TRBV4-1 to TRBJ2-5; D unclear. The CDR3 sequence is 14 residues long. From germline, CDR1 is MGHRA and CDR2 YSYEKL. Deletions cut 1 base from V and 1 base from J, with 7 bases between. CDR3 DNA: TGCGCCAGCAGCCAAGTTGAGCTCCAAGAGACCCAGTACTTC. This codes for CASSQVELQETQYF.

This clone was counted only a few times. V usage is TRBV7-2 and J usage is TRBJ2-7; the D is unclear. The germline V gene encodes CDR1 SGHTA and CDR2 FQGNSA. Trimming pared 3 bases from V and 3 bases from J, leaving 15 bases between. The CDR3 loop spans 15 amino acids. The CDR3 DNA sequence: TGTGCCAGCAGCTTCCTATCAACAGCCCGCTACGAGCAGTACTTC. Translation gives CASSFLSTARYEQYF.

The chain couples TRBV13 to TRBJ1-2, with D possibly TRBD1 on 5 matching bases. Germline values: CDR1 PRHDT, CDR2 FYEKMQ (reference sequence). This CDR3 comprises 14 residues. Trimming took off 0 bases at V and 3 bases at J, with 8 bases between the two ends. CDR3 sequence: CASSLGRADYGYTF. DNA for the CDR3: TGTGCCAGCAGCTTAGGCAGGGCGGACTATGGCTACACCTTC.

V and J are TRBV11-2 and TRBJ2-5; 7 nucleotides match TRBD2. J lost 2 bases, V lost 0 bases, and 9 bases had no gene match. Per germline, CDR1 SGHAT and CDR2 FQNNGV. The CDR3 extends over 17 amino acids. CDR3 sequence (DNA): TGTGCCAGCAGCTTAGATTCGCGGGGGAGGACTCAAGAGACCCAGTACTTC. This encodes CASSLDSRGRTQETQYF. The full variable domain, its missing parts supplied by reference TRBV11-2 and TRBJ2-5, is EAGVAQSPRYKIIEKRQSVAFWCNPISGHATLYWYQQILGQGPKLLIQFQNNGVVDDSQLPKDRFSAERLKGVDSTLKIQPAKLEDSAVYLCASSLDSRGRTQETQYFGPGTRLLVL.

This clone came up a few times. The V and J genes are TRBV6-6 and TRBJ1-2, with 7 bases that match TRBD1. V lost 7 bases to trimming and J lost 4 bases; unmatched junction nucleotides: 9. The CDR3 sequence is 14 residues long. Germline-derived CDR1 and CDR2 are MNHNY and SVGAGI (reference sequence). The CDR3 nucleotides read TGTGCCAGCACCTTACCGGGGACAGCCTATGGCTACACCTTC. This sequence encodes CASTLPGTAYGYTF.

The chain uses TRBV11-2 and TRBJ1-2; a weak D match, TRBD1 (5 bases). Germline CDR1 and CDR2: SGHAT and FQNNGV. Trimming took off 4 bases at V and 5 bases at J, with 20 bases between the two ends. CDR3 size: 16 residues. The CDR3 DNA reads TGTGCCAGCAGCTCACCCAATGGCAGGGTGCGGTATGGCTACACCTTC. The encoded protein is CASSSPNGRVRYGYTF.

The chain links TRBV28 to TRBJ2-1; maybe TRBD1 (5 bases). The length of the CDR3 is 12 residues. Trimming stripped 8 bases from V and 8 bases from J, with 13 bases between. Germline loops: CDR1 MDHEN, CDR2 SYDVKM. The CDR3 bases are TGTGCCAGCTGGGTTAGGGGCGATGAGCAGTTCTTC. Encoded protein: CASWVRGDEQFF.

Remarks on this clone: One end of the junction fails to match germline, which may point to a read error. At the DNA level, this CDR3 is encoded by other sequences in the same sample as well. The CDR3 reads CASSQVPGNTEAFF. The DNA for the CDR3 is TGCGCCAGCAGCCAAGTTCCCGGGAACACTGAAGCCTTCTTT. The V gene is TRBV4-3, the J gene TRBJ1-1; no clear D gene. This CDR3 is built from 14 residues. Germline V gene sequence: CDR1 LGHNA, CDR2 YSLEER.

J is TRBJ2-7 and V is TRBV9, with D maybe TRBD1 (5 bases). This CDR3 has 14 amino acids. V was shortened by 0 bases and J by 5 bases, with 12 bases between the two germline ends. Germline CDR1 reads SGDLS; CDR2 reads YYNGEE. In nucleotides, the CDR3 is TGTGCCAGCAGCGTAGCCGCAGGGATCGACGAGCAGTACTTC. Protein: CASSVAAGIDEQYF.

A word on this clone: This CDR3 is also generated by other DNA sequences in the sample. The DNA of the CDR3 is TGTGCCAGCAGTCTCTCTGGGGCCAACGTCCTGACTTTC. Residues: CASSLSGANVLTF. The chain is built from TRBV27 and TRBJ2-6, with D unresolved. The CDR3 contains 13 residues. The V end lost 5 bases, the J end lost 0 bases, and 2 bases lay between the germline ends. Germline V lookup: CDR1 MNHEY, CDR2 SMNVEV (reference sequence).

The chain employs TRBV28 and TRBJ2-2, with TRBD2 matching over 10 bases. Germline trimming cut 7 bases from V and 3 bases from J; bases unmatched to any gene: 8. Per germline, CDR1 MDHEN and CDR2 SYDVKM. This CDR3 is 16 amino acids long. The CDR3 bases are TGTGCCAGCAAGTTTACCCTAGCGGGAGACACCGGGGAGCTGTTTTTT. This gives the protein CASKFTLAGDTGELFF.

Written as DNA, the CDR3 is TGTGCCAGCAGCTCCGAGACAGGGGCTGGAAACACCATATATTTT. It is translated as CASSSETGAGNTIYF. The J gene is TRBJ1-3, the V gene TRBV13; TRBD1 aligns across 8 bases. Germline-derived CDR1 and CDR2 are PRHDT and FYEKMQ (reference sequence). With 4 bases clipped from V and 2 bases from J, the junction kept 4 bases outside the gene matches. The CDR3 has 15 residues.

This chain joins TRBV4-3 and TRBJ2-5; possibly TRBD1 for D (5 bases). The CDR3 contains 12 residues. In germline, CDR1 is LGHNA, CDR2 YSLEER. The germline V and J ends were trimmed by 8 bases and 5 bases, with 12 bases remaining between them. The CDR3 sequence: CASGRVGETQYF. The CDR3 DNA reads TGCGCCAGCGGCAGGGTCGGGGAGACCCAGTACTTC.

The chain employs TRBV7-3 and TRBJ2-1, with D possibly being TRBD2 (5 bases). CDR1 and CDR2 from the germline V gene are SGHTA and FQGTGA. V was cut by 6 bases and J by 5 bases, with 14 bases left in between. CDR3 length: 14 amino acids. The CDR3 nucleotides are TGTGCCAGCAGACTAGGTAGGGAGAACAATGAGCAGTTCTTC. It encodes CASRLGRENNEQFF.

The CDR3 DNA reads TGTGCCAGCAGTTTGGGACTGTTTGGCAATGAGCAGTTCTTC. Protein sequence: CASSLGLFGNEQFF. J is TRBJ2-1 and V is TRBV27; tentative D call: TRBD2 (6 bases). This CDR3 region has 14 residues. Germline-derived CDR1 and CDR2 are MNHEY and SMNVEV (reference sequence). V lost 3 bases and J lost 6, with 12 bases in between.

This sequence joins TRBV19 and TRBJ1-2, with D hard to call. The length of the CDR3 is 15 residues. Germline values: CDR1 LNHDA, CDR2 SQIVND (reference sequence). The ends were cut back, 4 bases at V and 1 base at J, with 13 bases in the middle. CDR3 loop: CASSTNPGYNYGYTF. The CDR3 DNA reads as TGTGCCAGTAGTACAAACCCGGGATATAACTATGGCTACACCTTC.

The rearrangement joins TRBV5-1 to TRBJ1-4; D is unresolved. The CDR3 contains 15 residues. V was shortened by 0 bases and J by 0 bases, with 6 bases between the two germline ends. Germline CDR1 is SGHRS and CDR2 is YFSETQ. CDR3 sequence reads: CASSLGSTTNEKLFF. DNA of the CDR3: TGCGCCAGCAGCTTGGGGTCTACAACTAATGAAAAACTGTTTTTT.

The CDR3 protein is CSVKGGLAGPETQYF. CDR3 DNA: TGCAGCGTCAAAGGTGGACTAGCGGGTCCGGAGACCCAGTACTTC. The chain combines TRBV29-1 with TRBJ2-5, with 11 bases matching TRBD2. The CDR3 runs 15 residues. V lost 6 bases, J lost 5 bases, and 11 bases stayed unmatched. From germline, CDR1 is SQVTM and CDR2 ANQGSEA. Full variable domain (remainder filled in from reference TRBV29-1 and TRBJ2-5): SAVISQKPSRDICQRGTSLTIQCQVDSQVTMMFWYRQQPGQSLTLIATANQGSEATYESGFVIDKFPISRPNLTFSTLTVSNMSPEDSSIYLCSVKGGLAGPETQYFGPGTRLLVL.

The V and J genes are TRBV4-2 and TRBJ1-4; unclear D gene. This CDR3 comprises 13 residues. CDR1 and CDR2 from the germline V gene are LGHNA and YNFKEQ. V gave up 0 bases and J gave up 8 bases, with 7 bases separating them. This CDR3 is CASSQDKAEKLFF. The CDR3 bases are TGTGCCAGCAGCCAAGATAAAGCAGAAAAACTGTTTTTT.

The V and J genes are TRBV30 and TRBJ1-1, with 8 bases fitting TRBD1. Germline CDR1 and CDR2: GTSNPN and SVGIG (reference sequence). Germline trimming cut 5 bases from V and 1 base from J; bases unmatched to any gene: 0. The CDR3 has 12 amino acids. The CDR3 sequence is CAWDRGNTEAFF. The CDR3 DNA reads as TGTGCCTGGGACAGGGGGAACACTGAAGCTTTCTTT.

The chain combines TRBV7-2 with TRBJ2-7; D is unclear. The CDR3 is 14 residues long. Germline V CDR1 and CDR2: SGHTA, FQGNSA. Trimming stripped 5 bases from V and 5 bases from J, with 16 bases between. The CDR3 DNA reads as TGTGCCAGCAGCCGAGTGGTGTCTCCTCACGAGCAGTACTTC. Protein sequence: CASSRVVSPHEQYF.

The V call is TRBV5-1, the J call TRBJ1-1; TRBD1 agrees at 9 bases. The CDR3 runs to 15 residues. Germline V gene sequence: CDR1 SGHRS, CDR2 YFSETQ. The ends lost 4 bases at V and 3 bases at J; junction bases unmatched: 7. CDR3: CASSRTGGLDTEAFF. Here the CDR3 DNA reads TGCGCCAGCAGCCGCACAGGGGGCTTGGACACTGAAGCTTTCTTT.

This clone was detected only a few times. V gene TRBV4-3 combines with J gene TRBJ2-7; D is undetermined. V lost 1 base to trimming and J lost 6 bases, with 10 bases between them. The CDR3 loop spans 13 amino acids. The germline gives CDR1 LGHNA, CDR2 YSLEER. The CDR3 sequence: CASSQGRLSEQYF. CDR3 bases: TGCGCCAGCAGCCAAGGCAGGCTCTCCGAGCAGTACTTC.

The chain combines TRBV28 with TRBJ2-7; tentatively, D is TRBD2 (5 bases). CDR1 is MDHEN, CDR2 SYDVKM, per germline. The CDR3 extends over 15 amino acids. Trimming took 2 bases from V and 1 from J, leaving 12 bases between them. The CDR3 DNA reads TGTGCCAGCAGTTTACGGGGATTTCAATCCTACGAGCAGTACTTC. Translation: CASSLRGFQSYEQYF.

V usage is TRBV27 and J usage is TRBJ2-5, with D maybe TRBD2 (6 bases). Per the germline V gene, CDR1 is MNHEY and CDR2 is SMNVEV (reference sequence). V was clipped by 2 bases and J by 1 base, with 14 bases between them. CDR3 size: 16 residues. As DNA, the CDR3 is TGTGCCAGCAGTTTAGATGTAGCGGCTACCCAAGAGACCCAGTACTTC. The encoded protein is CASSLDVAATQETQYF.

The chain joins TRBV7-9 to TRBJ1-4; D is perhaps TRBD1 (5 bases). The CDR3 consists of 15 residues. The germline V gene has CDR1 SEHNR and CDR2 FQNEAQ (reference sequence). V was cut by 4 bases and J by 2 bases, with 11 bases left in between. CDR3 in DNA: TGTGCCAGCAGCTCAGGGCGAGGCACTAATGAAAAACTGTTTTTT. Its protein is CASSSGRGTNEKLFF.

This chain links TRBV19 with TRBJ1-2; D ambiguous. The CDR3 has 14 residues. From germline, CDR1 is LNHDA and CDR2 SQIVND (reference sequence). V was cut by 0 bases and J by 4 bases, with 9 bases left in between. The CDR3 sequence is CASSIDGESYGYTF. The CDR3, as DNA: TGTGCCAGTAGTATAGATGGGGAGTCCTATGGCTACACCTTC.